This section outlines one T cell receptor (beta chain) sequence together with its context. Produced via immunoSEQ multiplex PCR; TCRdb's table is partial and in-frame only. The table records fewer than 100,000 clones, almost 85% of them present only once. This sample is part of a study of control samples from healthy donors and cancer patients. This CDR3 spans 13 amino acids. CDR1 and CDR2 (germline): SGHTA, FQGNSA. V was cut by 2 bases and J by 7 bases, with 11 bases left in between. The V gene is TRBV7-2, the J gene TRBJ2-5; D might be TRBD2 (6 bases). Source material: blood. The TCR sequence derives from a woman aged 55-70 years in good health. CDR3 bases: TGTGCCAGCAGCTTATCCGGGGGTTGGACCCAGTACTTC. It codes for CASSLSGGWTQYF.